Below are 18 T cell receptor beta chains sequenced from a single sample in a study of T-cell reconstitution after alpha-beta-depleted transplantation in children. TCRbeta library preparation incorporated unique molecular identifiers. TCRdb re-called the PCR reads with MiXCR, one entry per CDR3 protein. Of about 600,000 distinct CDR3 sequences in the sample, under 12% were seen once. The sample consisted of PBMCs from the stem cell graft donor, taken from the stem cell graft. These receptors were taken from a human donor who donated a stem cell graft to a child with acute myeloid leukemia.

This clonotype was observed at least ten times. The V call is TRBV2, the J call TRBJ2-1, with 7 bases aligning to TRBD2. Looked up from germline, CDR1 is SNHLY and CDR2 is FYNNEI. V lost 0 bases, J lost 3 bases, and 5 bases stayed unmatched. The CDR3 has 16 amino acids. The CDR3, as DNA: TGTGCCAGCAGTGAAGCTATGCGGGAGATCTACAATGAGCAGTTCTTC. Translation gives CASSEAMREIYNEQFF.

The sample holds many counts of this clonotype. The V call is TRBV28, the J call TRBJ1-4; 8 bases map to TRBD1. V trimming: 5 bases; J trimming: 8 bases; junction bases outside the gene matches: 10. Germline-derived CDR1 and CDR2 are MDHEN and SYDVKM. This CDR3 contains 15 residues. The CDR3 sequence is CASSPFGQGQEKLFF. In DNA form, the CDR3 reads TGTGCCAGCAGTCCCTTCGGACAGGGTCAAGAAAAACTGTTTTTT.

This clonotype has a handful of counts. V gene TRBV9 combines with J gene TRBJ2-5; no clear D gene. Trimming took 0 bases from V and 5 from J, leaving 5 bases between them. CDR3 size: 12 residues. Germline V CDR1 and CDR2: SGDLS, YYNGEE. The CDR3 coding sequence is TGTGCCAGCAGCGTAGAAGTGGAGACCCAGTACTTC. Its protein product is CASSVEVETQYF.

This clonotype was seen at least ten times. The chain recombines TRBV18 with TRBJ2-7; D is possibly TRBD1 or TRBD2 (5 bases each). The germline V and J ends were trimmed by 3 bases and 5 bases, with 11 bases remaining between them. Germline V gene lookup returns CDR1 KGHSH and CDR2 LQKENI. The CDR3 is made up of 13 amino acids. CDR3 in amino acids: CASSPQGDDEQYF. The CDR3 DNA follows: TGTGCCAGCTCACCTCAAGGGGACGACGAGCAGTACTTC.

Many counts were recorded for this clonotype. The V gene is TRBV3-1, the J gene TRBJ2-5, with D possibly matching TRBD2 (6 bases). V was pared by 4 bases and J by 5 bases, with 14 bases between. Germline V CDR1 and CDR2: LGHDT, YNNKEL (reference sequence). The CDR3 has 14 residues. In DNA, the CDR3 is TGTGCCAGCAGCCCTAGACTTGGAGGGGAGACCCAGTACTTC. Protein: CASSPRLGGETQYF.

The chain uses TRBV20-1 and TRBJ2-7; D remains unclear. Trimming cost V 7 bases and J 3 bases, with 16 bases left between them. CDR1 DFQATT and CDR2 SNEGSKA come from the germline V gene (reference sequence). The CDR3 extends over 13 amino acids. CDR3 nucleotides: TGCAGTGTTGGTGGTAGCAGCTACTACGAGCAGTACTTC. Amino acids: CSVGGSSYYEQYF.

This clonotype has only a few counts. DNA of the CDR3: TGTGCCAGCAGCTTAGAACAGGGAGATACCTACGAGCAGTACTTC. It encodes CASSLEQGDTYEQYF. The V gene is TRBV7-2, the J gene TRBJ2-7; TRBD1 might be the D (6 bases). The germline V and J ends were trimmed by 1 base and 2 bases, with 12 bases remaining between them. Germline V gene data show CDR1 as SGHTA and CDR2 as FQGNSA. This CDR3 region has 15 residues.

This clonotype occurred a few times. The gene calls are TRBV20-1 and TRBJ1-5; D not certain. The V gene's germline CDR1 is DFQATT and CDR2 SNEGSKA (reference sequence). This CDR3 has 13 residues. Between the trimmed V and J ends, which lost 3 bases and 7 bases, there was a span of 13 bases. The CDR3 sequence: CSARFSAVQPQHF. Written as DNA, the CDR3 is TGCAGTGCTAGGTTCTCAGCCGTACAGCCCCAGCATTTT.

The table lists this clonotype with many counts. DNA for the CDR3: TGTGCCAGCAGCCATCCCGGGGCGGGGGAGAGCTCCTACGAGCAGTACTTC. It codes for CASSHPGAGESSYEQYF. The chain uses TRBV28 and TRBJ2-7; 7 bases are a match to TRBD2. The CDR3 runs to 17 residues. Germline CDR1 reads MDHEN; CDR2 reads SYDVKM. J gave up 0 bases and V 6 bases, and 14 bases lay outside the gene matches.

Regarding this clonotype: Being one base from a much bigger clone, this may be a read error. The genes are TRBV5-4 and TRBJ2-7, with D hard to call. The CDR3 has 14 amino acids. Germline CDR1 SGHNT, CDR2 YYREEE (reference sequence). The CDR3 DNA follows: TGTGCCAGCGGCTTGCCTGGCTCGGTCCACGAGCAGTACTTC. This translates into CASGLPGSVHEQYF.

At least ten counts were recorded for this clonotype. The chain employs TRBV6-5 and TRBJ1-5, with D possibly TRBD1 on 5 matching bases. The CDR3 runs 16 residues. Trimming took 0 bases from V and 1 from J, leaving 10 bases between them. Germline values: CDR1 MNHEY, CDR2 SVGAGI. The CDR3 region is CASSYSSGESNQPQHF. CDR3 DNA sequence: TGTGCCAGCAGTTACTCTTCGGGGGAAAGCAATCAGCCCCAGCATTTT.

The chain is built from TRBV20-1 and TRBJ2-1; D unclear. Germline CDR1 and CDR2: DFQATT and SNEGSKA (reference sequence). CDR3 length: 14 amino acids. With 3 bases removed from V and 2 bases from J, the gap between germline ends came to 11 bases. The CDR3 DNA sequence: TGCAGTGCTAGTTTCCAGCCTCCCTACAATGAGCAGTTCTTC. Its translation: CSASFQPPYNEQFF.

The chain uses TRBV20-1 and TRBJ2-5, with a possible D match to TRBD2 (5 bases). The CDR3 runs 16 residues. Looked up from germline, CDR1 is DFQATT and CDR2 is SNEGSKA (reference sequence). The V gene lost 1 base and the J gene lost 2 bases, with 17 bases spanning the gap. CDR3: CSARAPGTQRQETQYF. The CDR3 nucleotides read TGCAGTGCTAGAGCACCGGGAACACAGAGGCAAGAGACCCAGTACTTC.

This clonotype was observed a few times. The chain couples TRBV18 to TRBJ2-1; the D call may be TRBD1 or TRBD2 (5 bases each). The CDR3 contains 14 residues. Germline loops: CDR1 KGHSH, CDR2 LQKENI. Deletions cut 4 bases from V and 10 bases from J, with 17 bases between. The DNA for the CDR3 is TGTGCCAGCTCACTTGCCGGGACCCAAGGGGAGCAGTTCTTC. Translated, it gives CASSLAGTQGEQFF.

This clonotype has only a few counts. The rearrangement links TRBV7-2 to TRBJ2-4, with D possibly called TRBD1 or TRBD2 (6 bases each). Germline lookup yields CDR1 SGHTA and CDR2 FQGNSA. CDR3 length equals 15 residues. The V end was cut by 5 bases, the J end by 3 bases, with 14 bases between. The CDR3 sequence: CASSGRGRGKNIQYF. CDR3 DNA: TGTGCCAGCAGCGGTCGGGGGCGGGGCAAAAACATTCAGTACTTC.

The genes are TRBV5-1 and TRBJ2-1; unclear D gene. V was cut by 0 bases and J by 5 bases, with 12 bases left in between. The germline CDR1 and CDR2 sequences are SGHRS and YFSETQ. The CDR3 is 15 amino acids. The CDR3 sequence: CASSLGSPGDNEQFF. CDR3 in DNA: TGCGCCAGCAGCTTGGGTTCGCCGGGTGACAATGAGCAGTTCTTC.

This clonotype was observed at least ten times. This chain uses TRBV12-3 or TRBV12-4 with TRBJ1-2; unclear D gene. The V gene lost 6 bases and the J gene lost 4 bases, with 12 bases spanning the gap. This CDR3 spans 13 amino acids. The chain's CDR3 is CASRSSGSYGYTF. Written as DNA, the CDR3 is TGTGCCAGCAGATCCAGTGGATCCTATGGCTACACCTTC.

The sample holds a few counts of this clonotype. V and J are TRBV10-3 and TRBJ2-1, with D unclear. Germline V gene lookup returns CDR1 ENHRY and CDR2 SYGVKD. The CDR3 contains 12 residues. V shed 0 bases and J shed 14 bases, with 11 bases lying between them. CDR3 amino acids: CAISESGYSEFF. CDR3 nucleotides: TGTGCCATCAGTGAGTCCGGCTACTCGGAGTTCTTC.